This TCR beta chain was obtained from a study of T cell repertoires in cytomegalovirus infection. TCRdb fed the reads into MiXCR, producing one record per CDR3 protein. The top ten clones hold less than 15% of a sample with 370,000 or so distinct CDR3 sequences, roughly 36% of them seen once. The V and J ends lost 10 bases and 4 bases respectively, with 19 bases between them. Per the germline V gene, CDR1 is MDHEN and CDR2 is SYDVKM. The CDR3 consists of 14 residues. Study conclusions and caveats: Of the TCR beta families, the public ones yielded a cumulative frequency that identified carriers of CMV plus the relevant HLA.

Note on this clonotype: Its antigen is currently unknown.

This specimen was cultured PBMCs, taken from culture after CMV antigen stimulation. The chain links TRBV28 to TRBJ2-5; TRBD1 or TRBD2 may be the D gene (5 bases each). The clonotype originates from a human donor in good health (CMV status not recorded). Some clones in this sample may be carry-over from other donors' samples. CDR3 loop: CATHTVGDRETQYF. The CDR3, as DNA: TGTGCCACCCATACGGTCGGGGACCGAGAGACCCAGTACTTC.